Below are 2 T cell receptor beta chains sequenced from a single sample in a study of blood T cell repertoires in COVID-19. Clones were read by immunoSEQ multiplex PCR, and TCRdb kept only the in-frame ones, dropping some. The top ten clones hold 7.9% of a sample with under 250,000 clones, about 84% of them seen once. Sequencing input: peripheral blood. The receptors were sampled from a woman over 75 with acute or convalescent COVID-19.

The CDR3 loop reads CASRQQGALGYTF. CDR3 DNA sequence: TGTGCCAGCAGACAACAGGGGGCGCTTGGCTACACCTTC. J is TRBJ1-2 and V is TRBV6-5; 9 bases match TRBD1. Unmatched junction bases numbered 6, after V lost 6 bases and J lost 7 bases. CDR3 length: 13 amino acids. The germline gives CDR1 MNHEY, CDR2 SVGAGI.

The V and J genes are TRBV2 and TRBJ2-7; a possible D gene is TRBD1 (5 bases). Germline CDR1 reads SNHLY; CDR2 reads FYNNEI. This CDR3 contains 12 residues. V was pared by 3 bases and J by 12 bases, with 15 bases between. The CDR3 loop reads CASSDGAGHLYF. The DNA of the CDR3 is TGTGCCAGCAGTGATGGGGCAGGGCACCTGTACTTC.